The 8 T cell receptor beta chains given below trace back to one sample, sequenced in a study of T cell clonality in common variable immunodeficiency. This table comes from immunoSEQ multiplex PCR, and its TCRdb copy is limited to in-frame clones, with some not included. The record shows tens of thousands of clones for this sample, with no singletons present. Input material: peripheral blood mononuclear cells. These TCRs come from a person aged 18 to 69 in good health.

Many counts were recorded for this clone. The sequenced fragment ends 3 residues before the CDR3 boundary, so the rest is inferred from the germline J gene. The chain has TRBV4-1 and TRBJ1-2; 9 bases map to TRBD1. CDR1 MGHRA and CDR2 YSYEKL come from the germline V gene. The CDR3 is 14 amino acids. The chain's CDR3 is CASSQGTGVGGYTF. The DNA read from the CDR3 is TGCGCCAGCAGCCAAGGGACAGGGGTGGGAGGC.

This clone was observed many times. The DNA ends 3 residues before the CDR3 does, and the rest of the CDR3 is filled in from the germline J gene. The V gene is TRBV13, the J gene TRBJ1-6; TRBD1 is a possible D gene (5 bases). Germline V lookup: CDR1 PRHDT, CDR2 FYEKMQ (reference sequence). The CDR3 runs to 11 residues. The CDR3 is CASSPRAPLHF. CDR3 bases read: TGTGCCAGCAGCCCCAGGGCGCCC. Variable domain in full (rest from reference TRBV13 and TRBJ1-6): AAGVIQSPRHLIKEKRETATLKCYPIPRHDTVYWYQQGPGQDPQFLISFYEKMQSDKGSIPDRFSAQQFSDYHSELNMSSLELGDSALYFCASSPRAPLHFGNGTRLTVT.

This clone was found many times. The CDR3 end falls 3 residues outside the read, so it is completed with the germline J gene. The chain links TRBV19 to TRBJ1-1; no clear D gene. This CDR3 is built from 15 residues. Germline CDR1 is LNHDA and CDR2 is SQIVND (reference sequence). Trimming removed 0 bases at V and 1 base at J, with 9 bases between. CDR3 region: CASSIDHGENTEAFF. The DNA read from the CDR3 is TGTGCCAGTAGTATAGATCACGGGGAGAACACTGAA.

At least ten counts were recorded for this clone. The read ends 3 residues shy of where the CDR3 ends; the end is completed using the germline J gene. The rearrangement joins TRBV7-9 to TRBJ2-7, with D hard to call. V lost 1 base and J lost 5, with 6 bases in between. The CDR3 extends over 12 amino acids. The germline V gene has CDR1 SEHNR and CDR2 FQNEAQ (reference sequence). The CDR3 sequence: CASSLVLHEQYF. The sequenced CDR3 bases are TGTGCCAGCAGCTTAGTTCTCCACGAG.

This clone was recorded many times. The germline gene is not matched at one end of the junction; a read error may be the cause. Sequencing ends 3 residues short of the CDR3 end; the germline J gene provides the rest. The V gene is TRBV19, the J gene TRBJ1-1; tentatively, D is TRBD1 (6 bases). CDR3 length: 17 amino acids. Germline lookup yields CDR1 LNHDA and CDR2 SQIVND (reference sequence). CDR3 sequence reads: CSSTPRGRNFGGAEAFF. CDR3 bases read: TGTTCCAGCACCCCTCGGGGCCGAAACTTTGGGGGCGCTGAA.

On this clone itself: Read sequence stops 3 residues before the CDR3 end, and the germline J gene provides the missing end. This chain joins TRBV2 and TRBJ1-4; a weak D match, TRBD1 (5 bases). Germline V lookup: CDR1 SNHLY, CDR2 FYNNEI. This CDR3 has 15 amino acids. This CDR3 reads CASSAIAGRISPLFF. The part of the CDR3 DNA that was read is TGTGCCAGCAGTGCAATAGCAGGGCGGATCTCACCA.

This clone was seen a handful of times. The CDR3 extends 3 residues past the end of the read, so its final part is completed from the germline J gene. The rearrangement links TRBV7-6 to TRBJ1-1; no clear D. CDR1 is SGHVS and CDR2 is FNYEAQ in the germline V gene. The V gene lost 2 bases and the J gene lost 1 base, with 5 bases spanning the gap. CDR3 size: 13 residues. The CDR3 here is CASSLTENTEAFF. The sequenced part of the CDR3 DNA is TGTGCCAGCAGCTTAACAGAGAACACTGAA.

This clone was counted many times. Coverage ceases 3 residues before the CDR3 finishes, and the germline J gene fills in the end. This chain joins TRBV2 and TRBJ2-1; a weak D match, TRBD1 (6 bases). Germline CDR1 is SNHLY and CDR2 is FYNNEI. The CDR3 sequence is 15 residues long. Between the trimmed V and J ends, which lost 10 bases and 6 bases, there was a span of 22 bases. The sequenced CDR3 bases are TGTGCCACCCCCATAGGGGGTAGGTCAGGCAATGAG. It codes for CATPIGGRSGNE. The entire CDR3 protein is CATPIGGRSGNEQFF.